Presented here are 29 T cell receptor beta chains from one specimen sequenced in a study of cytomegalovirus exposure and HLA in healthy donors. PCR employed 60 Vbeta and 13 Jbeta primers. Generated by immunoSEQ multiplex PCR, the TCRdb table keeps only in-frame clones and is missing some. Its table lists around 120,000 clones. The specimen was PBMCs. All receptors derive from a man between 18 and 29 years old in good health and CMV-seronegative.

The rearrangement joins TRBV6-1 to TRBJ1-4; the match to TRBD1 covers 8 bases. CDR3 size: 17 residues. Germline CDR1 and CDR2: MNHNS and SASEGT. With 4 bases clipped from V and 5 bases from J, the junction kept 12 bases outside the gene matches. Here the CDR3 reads CASSARQGSPRNEKLFF. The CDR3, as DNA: TGTGCCAGCAGTGCGCGACAGGGGTCGCCCAGGAATGAAAAACTGTTTTTT.

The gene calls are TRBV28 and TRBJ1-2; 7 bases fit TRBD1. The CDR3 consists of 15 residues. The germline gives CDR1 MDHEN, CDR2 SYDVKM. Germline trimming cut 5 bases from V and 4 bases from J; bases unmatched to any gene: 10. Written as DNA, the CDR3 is TGTGCCAGCAGTCTTATCGACAGGGATCTCTATGGCTACACCTTC. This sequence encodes CASSLIDRDLYGYTF.

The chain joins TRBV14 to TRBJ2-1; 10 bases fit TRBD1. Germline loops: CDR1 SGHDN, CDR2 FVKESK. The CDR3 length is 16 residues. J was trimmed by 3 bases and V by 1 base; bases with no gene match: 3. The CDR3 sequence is CASSQGRDRGYNEQFF. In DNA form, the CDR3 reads TGTGCCAGCAGCCAAGGGCGGGACAGGGGCTACAATGAGCAGTTCTTC. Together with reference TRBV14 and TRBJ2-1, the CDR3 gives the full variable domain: EAGVTQFPSHSVIEKGQTVTLRCDPISGHDNLYWYRRVMGKEIKFLLHFVKESKQDESGMPNNRFLAERTGGTYSTLKVQPAELEDSGVYFCASSQGRDRGYNEQFFGPGTRLTVL.

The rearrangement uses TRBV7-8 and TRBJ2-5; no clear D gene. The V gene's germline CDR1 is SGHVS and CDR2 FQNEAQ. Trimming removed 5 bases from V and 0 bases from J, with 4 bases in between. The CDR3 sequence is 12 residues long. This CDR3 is CASSRDQETQYF. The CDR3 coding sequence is TGTGCCAGCAGCCGGGACCAAGAGACCCAGTACTTC.

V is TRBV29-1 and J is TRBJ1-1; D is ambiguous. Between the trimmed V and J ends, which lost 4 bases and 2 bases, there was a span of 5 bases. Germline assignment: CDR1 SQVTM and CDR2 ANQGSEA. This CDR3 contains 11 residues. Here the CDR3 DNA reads TGCAGCGTTGCGGTAAACACTGAAGCTTTCTTT. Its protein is CSVAVNTEAFF.

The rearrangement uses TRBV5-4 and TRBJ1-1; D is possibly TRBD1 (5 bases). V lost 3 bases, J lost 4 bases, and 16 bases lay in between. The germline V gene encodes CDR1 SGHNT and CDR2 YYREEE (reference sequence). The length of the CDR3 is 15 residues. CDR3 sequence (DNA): TGTGCCAGCAGCTCACTTGGTGGGGGGGTCACTGAAGCTTTCTTT. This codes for CASSSLGGGVTEAFF. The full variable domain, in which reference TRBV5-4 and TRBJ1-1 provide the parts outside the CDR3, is ETGVTQSPTHLIKTRGQQVTLRCSSQSGHNTVSWYQQALGQGPQFIFQYYREEENGRGNFPPRFSGLQFPNYSSELNVNALELDDSALYLCASSSLGGGVTEAFFGQGTRLTVV.

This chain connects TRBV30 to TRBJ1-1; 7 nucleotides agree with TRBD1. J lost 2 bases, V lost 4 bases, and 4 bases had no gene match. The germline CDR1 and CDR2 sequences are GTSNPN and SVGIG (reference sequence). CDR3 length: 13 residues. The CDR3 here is CAWKGGSNTEAFF. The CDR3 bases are TGTGCCTGGAAAGGGGGCTCCAACACTGAAGCTTTCTTT.

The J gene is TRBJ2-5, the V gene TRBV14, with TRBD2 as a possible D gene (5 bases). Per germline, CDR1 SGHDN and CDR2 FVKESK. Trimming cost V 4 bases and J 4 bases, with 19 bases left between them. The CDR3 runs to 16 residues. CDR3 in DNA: TGTGCCAGCAGCCCGGGGAGCGGAGCGGCAGGAGAGACCCAGTACTTC. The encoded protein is CASSPGSGAAGETQYF.

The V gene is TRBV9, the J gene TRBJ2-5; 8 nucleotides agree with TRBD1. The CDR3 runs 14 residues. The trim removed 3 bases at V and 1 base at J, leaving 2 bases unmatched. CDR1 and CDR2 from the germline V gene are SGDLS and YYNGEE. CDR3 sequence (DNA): TGTGCCAGCAGCGCCAGGGGGCTCCAAGAGACCCAGTACTTC. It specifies CASSARGLQETQYF.

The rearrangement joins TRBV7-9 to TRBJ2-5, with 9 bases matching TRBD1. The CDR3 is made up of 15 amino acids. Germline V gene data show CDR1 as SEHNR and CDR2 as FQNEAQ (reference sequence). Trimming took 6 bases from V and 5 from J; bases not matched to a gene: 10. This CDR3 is CASRLKDRGRETQYF. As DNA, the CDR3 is TGTGCCAGCAGACTGAAAGACAGGGGGAGGGAGACCCAGTACTTC.

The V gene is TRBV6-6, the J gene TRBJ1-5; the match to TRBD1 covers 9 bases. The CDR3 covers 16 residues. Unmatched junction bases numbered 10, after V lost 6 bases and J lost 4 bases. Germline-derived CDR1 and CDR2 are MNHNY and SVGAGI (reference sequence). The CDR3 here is CASRPGTGRINQPQHF. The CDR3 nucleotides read TGTGCCAGCAGACCCGGGACAGGGAGGATTAATCAGCCCCAGCATTTT.

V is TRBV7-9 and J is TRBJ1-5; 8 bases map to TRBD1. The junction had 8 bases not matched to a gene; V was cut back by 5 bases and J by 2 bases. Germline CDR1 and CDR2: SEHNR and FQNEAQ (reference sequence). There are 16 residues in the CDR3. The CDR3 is CASSHGTGLGNQPQHF. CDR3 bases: TGTGCCAGCAGCCATGGGACAGGTCTTGGCAATCAGCCCCAGCATTTT. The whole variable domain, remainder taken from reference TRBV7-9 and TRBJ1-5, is DTGVSQNPRHKITKRGQNVTFRCDPISEHNRLYWYRQTLGQGPEFLTYFQNEAQLEKSRLLSDRFSAERPKGSFSTLEIQRTEQGDSAMYLCASSHGTGLGNQPQHFGDGTRLSIL.

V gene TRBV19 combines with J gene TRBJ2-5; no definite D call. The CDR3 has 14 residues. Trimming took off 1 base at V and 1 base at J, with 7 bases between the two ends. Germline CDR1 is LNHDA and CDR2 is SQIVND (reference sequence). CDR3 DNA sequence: TGTGCCAGTAGTATAGGGTGGGCCCAAGAGACCCAGTACTTC. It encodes CASSIGWAQETQYF.

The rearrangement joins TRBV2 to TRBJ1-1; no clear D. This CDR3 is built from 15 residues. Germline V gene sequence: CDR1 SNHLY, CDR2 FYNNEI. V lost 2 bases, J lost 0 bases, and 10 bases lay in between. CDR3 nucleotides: TGTGCCAGCAGTGAACCGGGGATGGTGAACACTGAAGCTTTCTTT. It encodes CASSEPGMVNTEAFF.

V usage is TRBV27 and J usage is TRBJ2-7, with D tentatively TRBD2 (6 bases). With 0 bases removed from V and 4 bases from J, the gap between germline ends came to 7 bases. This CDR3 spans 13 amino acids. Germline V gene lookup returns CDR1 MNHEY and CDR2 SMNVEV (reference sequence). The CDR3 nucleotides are TGTGCCAGCAGTTTATCGGCGGGGTACGAGCAGTACTTC. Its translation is CASSLSAGYEQYF.

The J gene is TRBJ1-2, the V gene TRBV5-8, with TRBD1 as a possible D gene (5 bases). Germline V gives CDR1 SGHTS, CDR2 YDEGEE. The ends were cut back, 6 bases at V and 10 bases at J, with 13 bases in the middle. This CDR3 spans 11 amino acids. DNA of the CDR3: TGTGCCAGCAACCGACAGATGGCCTACACCTTC. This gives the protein CASNRQMAYTF.

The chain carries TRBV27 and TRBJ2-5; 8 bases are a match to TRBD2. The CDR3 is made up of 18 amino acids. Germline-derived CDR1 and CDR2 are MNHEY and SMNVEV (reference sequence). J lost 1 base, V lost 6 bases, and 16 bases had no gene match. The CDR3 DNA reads TGTGCCAGCAGCAATCTTGATCGACTAGCGACCCTCCAAGAGACCCAGTACTTC. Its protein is CASSNLDRLATLQETQYF.

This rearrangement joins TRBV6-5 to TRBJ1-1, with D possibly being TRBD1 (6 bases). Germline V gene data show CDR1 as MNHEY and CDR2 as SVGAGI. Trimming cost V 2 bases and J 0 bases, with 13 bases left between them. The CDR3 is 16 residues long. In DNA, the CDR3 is TGTGCCAGCAGTTACGGGTTTCAGGGGTTGAACACTGAAGCTTTCTTT. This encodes CASSYGFQGLNTEAFF.

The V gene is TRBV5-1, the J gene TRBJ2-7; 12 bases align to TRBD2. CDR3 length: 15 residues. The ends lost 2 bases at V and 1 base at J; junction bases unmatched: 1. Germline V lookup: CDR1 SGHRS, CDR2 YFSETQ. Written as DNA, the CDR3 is TGCGCCAGCAGCTTAGGACTAGCGGGATCCTACGAGCAGTACTTC. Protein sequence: CASSLGLAGSYEQYF.

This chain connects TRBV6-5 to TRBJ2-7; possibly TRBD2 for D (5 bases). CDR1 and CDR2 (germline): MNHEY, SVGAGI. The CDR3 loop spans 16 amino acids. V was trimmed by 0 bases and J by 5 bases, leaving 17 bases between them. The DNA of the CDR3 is TGTGCCAGCAGTTACTCGAGTCGCTACAGCGGCGACGAGCAGTACTTC. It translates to CASSYSSRYSGDEQYF.

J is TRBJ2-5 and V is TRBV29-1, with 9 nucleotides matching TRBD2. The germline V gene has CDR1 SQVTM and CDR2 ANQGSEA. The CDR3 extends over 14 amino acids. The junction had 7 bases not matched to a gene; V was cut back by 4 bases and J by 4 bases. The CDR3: CSVGLRGGGETQYF. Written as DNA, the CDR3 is TGCAGCGTTGGGTTGCGGGGGGGCGGAGAGACCCAGTACTTC.

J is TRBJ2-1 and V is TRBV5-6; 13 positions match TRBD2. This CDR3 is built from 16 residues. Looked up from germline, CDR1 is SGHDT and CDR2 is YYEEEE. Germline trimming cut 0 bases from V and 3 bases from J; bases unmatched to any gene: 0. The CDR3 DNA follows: TGTGCCAGCAGCTTGGGGACTAGCGGGGGCTACAATGAGCAGTTCTTC. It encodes CASSLGTSGGYNEQFF.

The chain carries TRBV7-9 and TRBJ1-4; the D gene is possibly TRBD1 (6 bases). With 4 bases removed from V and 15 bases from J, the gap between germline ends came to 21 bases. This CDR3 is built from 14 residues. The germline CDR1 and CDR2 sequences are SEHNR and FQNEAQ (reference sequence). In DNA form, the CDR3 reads TGTGCCAGCAGCTCATCTGGGGGGGCCCCACCTGTGTTTTTT. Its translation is CASSSSGGAPPVFF.

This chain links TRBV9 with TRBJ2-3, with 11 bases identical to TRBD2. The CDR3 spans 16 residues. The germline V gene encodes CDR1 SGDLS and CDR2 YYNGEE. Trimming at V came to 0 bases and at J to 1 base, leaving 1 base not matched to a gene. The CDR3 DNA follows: TGTGCCAGCAGCGTAGCACTAGCGGGGGGCACAGATACGCAGTATTTT. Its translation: CASSVALAGGTDTQYF.

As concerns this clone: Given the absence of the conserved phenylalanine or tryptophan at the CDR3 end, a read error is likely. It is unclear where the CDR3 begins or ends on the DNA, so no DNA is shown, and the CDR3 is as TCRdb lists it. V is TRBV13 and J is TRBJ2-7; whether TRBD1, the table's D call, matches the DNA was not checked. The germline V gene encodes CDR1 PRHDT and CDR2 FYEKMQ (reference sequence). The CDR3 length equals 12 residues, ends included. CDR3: CASSIGTGTALL.

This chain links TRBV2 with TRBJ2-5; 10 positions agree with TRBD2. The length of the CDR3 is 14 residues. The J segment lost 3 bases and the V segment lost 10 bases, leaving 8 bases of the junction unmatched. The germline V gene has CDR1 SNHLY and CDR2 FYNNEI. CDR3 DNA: TGTGCCATTTTTACTAGCGGGAAGGAAGAGACCCAGTACTTC. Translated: CAIFTSGKEETQYF.

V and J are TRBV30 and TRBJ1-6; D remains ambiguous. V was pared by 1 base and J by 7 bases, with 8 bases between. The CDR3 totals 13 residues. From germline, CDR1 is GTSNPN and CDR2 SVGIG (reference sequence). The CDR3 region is CAWSGRENSPLHF. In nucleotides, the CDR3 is TGTGCCTGGAGTGGGCGGGAGAATTCACCCCTCCACTTT.

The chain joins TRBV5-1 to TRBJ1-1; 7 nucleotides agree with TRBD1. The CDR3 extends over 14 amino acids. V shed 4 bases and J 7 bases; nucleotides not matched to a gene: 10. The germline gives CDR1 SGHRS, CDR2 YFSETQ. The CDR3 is CASSTTTGSGEAFF. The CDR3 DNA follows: TGCGCCAGCAGCACCACGACAGGGTCAGGTGAAGCTTTCTTT.

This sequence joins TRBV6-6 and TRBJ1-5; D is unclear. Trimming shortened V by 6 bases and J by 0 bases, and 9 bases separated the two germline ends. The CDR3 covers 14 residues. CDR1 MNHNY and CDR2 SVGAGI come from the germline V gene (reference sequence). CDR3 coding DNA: TGTGCCAGCAGGCTCTATAGTAGCAATCAGCCCCAGCATTTT. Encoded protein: CASRLYSSNQPQHF.